This entry is about one TCR beta chain. The antigen remains undetermined. This entry comes from a study of chemoradiotherapy in HPV16-positive cancers. Findings of the study overall: In HPV16-positive patients, HPV-responsive T-cell expansion tracked better recurrence-free survival.

Here immunoSEQ multiplex PCR was the method, and the copy in TCRdb shows in-frame clones only, minus some. The sample includes fewer than 9,500 clones, about 88% of them seen just once. The CDR3 has 14 amino acids. Germline V gene lookup returns CDR1 MNHNS and CDR2 SASEGT. V dropped 6 bases and J dropped 8 bases, with 19 bases sitting between them. The sample consisted of tumor tissue, taken from a patient who underwent chemoradiotherapy. The chain employs TRBV6-1 and TRBJ1-2; D is uncertain. The origin of this receptor is a human donor with HPV-associated anogenital cancer. The CDR3 nucleotides are TGTGCCAGCAGGGCTCCGGGAGAAATAGGCGGCTACACCTTC. Translated: CASRAPGEIGGYTF.